This T cell receptor beta chain emerged from a study of blood T cells in healthy people across ages (dated by TCRdb to the mid-2010s). At the level of the whole study: In model experiments, roughly one uniquely barcoded TCR beta cDNA molecule per two T cells was captured by template switching. Two additional independent replicas of 1 million unique cDNA reads from the same blood draw were analyzed for two donors (one aged 18 to 29 and one aged 80 or older). The donors were split into four age groups: young (average about 16 years), middle-aged (around 37), aged (about 56) and long-lived (approximately 80). Using deep sequencing normalized with unique cDNA molecular identifiers, the study measured how TCR beta repertoire diversity changes with age.

Donors were a few dozen systemically healthy Caucasian individuals from Russia aged roughly 6 to 100 years. Ten milliliters of peripheral blood were drawn from each donor into EDTA-treated Vacutainer tubes. Ficoll-Paque density-gradient centrifugation was used to isolate PBMCs, with at least 7 million obtained per sample. Total RNA was extracted from PBMCs with Trizol reagent, with at least 5 micrograms obtained per sample. For every donor, flow cytometry on a PBMC aliquot measured the percentage of naive CD45RAhigh/CD27high T cells. This clonotype was observed a few times. Its antigen target is currently unknown. There are no base qualities to consult, and no much larger clone falls within one base. The CDR3 has 15 amino acids, counting the end cysteine and phenylalanine. The retained sequence is limited to the CDR3, 45 bases, with the frame set at the first base. The germline V gene gives CDR1 as SGHRS and CDR2 as YFSETQ. Trimming leaves V shorter by 0 bases and J shorter by 8 bases, with the junction holding 6 bases beyond the gene matches.

Receptor amplification or capture employed 5' RACE. Reads for this sample came from an Illumina HiSeq 2500. A second PCR of roughly 6 to 11 cycles was run with a J-beta primer mix and a sample-barcoded 5' primer. A unique molecular identifier was introduced onto each TCR beta cDNA molecule by a template-switch 5' adaptor carrying 12 random nucleotides. At least 3 million CDR3-containing paired-end reads were obtained from each sample. The Mint cDNA synthesis kit, primed by a TRBC-specific oligonucleotide, was used to synthesize first-strand cDNA from all RNA. After uracil-DNA glycosylase treatment, a first 18-cycle PCR used universal primers M1SS and BC2_uni_R on all cDNA. The study's own analysis went as follows. Each sample was normalized by randomly selecting 1 million high-quality reads, each carrying a distinct molecular identifier. Instead of being binned into consensus sequences, reads with shared molecular identifiers were discarded. CDR3 identification, clonotype clustering and error correction used MiTCR with a Q25 quality threshold and the strictest error-elimination algorithm. A nonparametric unseen species model with Euler transformation was used to estimate lower-bound total TCR beta diversity. TCRdb cleaned the public reads at Q25 with fastp, built clones with MiXCR and kept in-frame beta chains. Rows with a matching CDR3 protein are joined into one entry that keeps the most common DNA and genes. The V and J calls here are based on TCRdb, not the publication. Here the sample has 600,000 to 900,000 distinct CDR3 sequences; 20% to 30% occur a single time. The ten largest clones add up to 3% of the sample.

What the work shows at the level of the full study, not this receptor alone: Because donor CMV infection status was unknown, age-related changes in expanded clonotypes were potentially confounded. Total diversity estimates from one million sequenced T cells were considered lower bounds and underestimates. As age increased, observed TCR beta diversity per million T cells dropped in a roughly linear way, and a significant reduction was already evident by age around 41. There was a strong correlation between observed TCR beta diversity and the percentage of naive T cells measured by flow cytometry. The long-lived group showed more naive CD4+ T cells, fewer expanded clones and increased TCR diversity than the aged group, suggesting age selection. Since profiling was done on bulk unsorted PBMCs, naive and antigen-experienced compartments could not be conclusively compared.

The same specimen was also included in a second study, on T cells of mothers and their children. From that second study: Donors were nine systemically healthy Caucasian individuals: three mothers and their six children. cDNA synthesis consumed the entire amount of extracted RNA, loaded at around 1.4 ug RNA in each 15 ul reaction. In the second PCR, the M1S primer introduced both the sample barcodes and 2-4 random nucleotides. More than 9 million TCR beta CDR3 reads were obtained from each mother, and roughly 3 million reads were obtained from each child. In both related and unrelated pairs, thymic selection shapes the output of TCR recombination in a similar way, with inherited differences having only a minor effect. Normalized repertoire overlap was always found to be slightly, but never significantly, higher in related mother-child pairs than in unrelated mother-child pairs. No persistent microchimeric T cell clones were found, with a detection sensitivity of approximately 100 clones per million clonotypes. Deep NGS was used in the study to compare the TCR beta repertoires of mothers and children and to look for features that separate related mother-child pairs from unrelated individuals. On average, the children were roughly 12 +/- 4 years old, while the mothers were about 40 +/- 4 years old. Libraries were sequenced on Illumina HiSeq 2000 with 100+100 nt paired-end reads after adapter ligation with NEBNext reagents. To avoid cross-contamination, the mother libraries and the child libraries were prepared a month apart and sequenced in separate runs. For each donor, between roughly 500,000 and 2,100,000 distinct TCR beta clonotypes were identified. Naive TCR beta clonotypes were estimated from low-frequency clonotypes matched to each donor's FACS-determined naive share, without sorting.

This receptor chain uses TRBV5-1 and TRBJ2-1; 9 bases in between match TRBD2. This TCR was sampled from a boy between 10 and 17 years old in good health. Material for sequencing was blood. The CDR3 has the sequence CASSLDAGGPYEQFF. Read as DNA, the sequence is TGCGCCAGCAGCTTGGACGCGGGGGGGCCGTATGAGCAGTTCTTC. The entire variable domain, with the stretches around the CDR3 drawn from the reference TRBV5-1 and TRBJ2-1 proteins, is KAGVTQTPRYLIKTRGQQVTLSCSPISGHRSVSWYQQTPGQGLQFLFEYFSETQRNKGNFPGRFSGRQFSNSRSEMNVSTLELGDSALYLCASSLDAGGPYEQFFGPGTRLTVL.